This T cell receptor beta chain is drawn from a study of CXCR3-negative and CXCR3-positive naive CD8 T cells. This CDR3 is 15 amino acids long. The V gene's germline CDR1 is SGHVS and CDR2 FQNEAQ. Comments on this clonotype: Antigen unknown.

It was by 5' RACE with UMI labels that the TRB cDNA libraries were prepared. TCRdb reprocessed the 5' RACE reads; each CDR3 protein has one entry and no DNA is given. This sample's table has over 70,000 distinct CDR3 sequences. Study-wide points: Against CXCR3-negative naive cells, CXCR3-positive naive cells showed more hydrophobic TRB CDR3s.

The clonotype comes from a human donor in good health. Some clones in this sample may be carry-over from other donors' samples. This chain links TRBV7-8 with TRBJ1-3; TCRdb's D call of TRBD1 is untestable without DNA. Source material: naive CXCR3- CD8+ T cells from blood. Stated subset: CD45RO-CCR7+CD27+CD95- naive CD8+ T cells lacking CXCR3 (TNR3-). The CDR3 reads CASSTPGRSGNTIYF.